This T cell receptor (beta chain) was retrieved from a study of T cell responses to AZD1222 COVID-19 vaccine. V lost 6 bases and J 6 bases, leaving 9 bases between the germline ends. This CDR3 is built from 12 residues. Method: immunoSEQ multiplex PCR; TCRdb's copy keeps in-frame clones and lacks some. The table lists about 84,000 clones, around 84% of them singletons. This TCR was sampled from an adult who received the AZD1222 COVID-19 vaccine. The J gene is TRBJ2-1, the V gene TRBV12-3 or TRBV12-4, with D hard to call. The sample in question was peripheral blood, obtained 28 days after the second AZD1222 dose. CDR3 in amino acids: CASSPLRNEQFF. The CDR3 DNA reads TGTGCCAGCAGCCCCCTCCGCAATGAGCAGTTCTTC.